A selection of T cell receptor beta chains follows, all from one sample in a study of T cells in localized non-small cell lung cancer. Repertoires were generated with immunoSEQ multiplex PCR, while TCRdb's copy carries only in-frame clones and drops some. Seen here are approximately 49,000 clones, about 80% observed once, and the top ten hold 17%. This material consisted of peripheral blood, taken before any cancer treatment. The receptor source for this set is a man aged 40 to 70 with stage I squamous cell lung carcinoma. Each CDR3 is given with its conserved first and last residue. A D gene is named only where the DNA matches it firmly. Part of the rows lack a size; the others show once, few, many or a class for expanded clones.

J,V,D,size,DNA,CDR3
TRBJ2-7,TRBV19,TRBD2,few,TGTGCCAGTAGTGCAGGACTAGCGGGGAGCTACGAGCAGTACTTC,CASSAGLAGSYEQYF
TRBJ2-2,TRBV7-7,TRBD1,NA,TGTGCTAGCAGCCCGGGACAGGGGGAAACCGGGGAGCTGTTTTTT,CASSPGQGETGELFF
TRBJ2-2,TRBV9,TRBD2,NA,TGTGCCAGCAGCGTAGCCGGGGGGGCTGCCGGGGAGCTGTTTTTT,CASSVAGGAAGELFF
TRBJ2-3,TRBV19,TRBD2,NA,TGTGCCAGTAGTACTCCTAGCGGTAGCACAGATACGCAGTATTTT,CASSTPSGSTDTQYF
TRBJ1-1,TRBV30,NA,NA,TGTGCCTGGAGTGTCCAGGTGGAAGCTTTCTTT,CAWSVQVEAFF
TRBJ2-1,TRBV2,NA,NA,TGTGCCAGCAGTGAAGCTAGCAATGAGCAGTTCTTC,CASSEASNEQFF
TRBJ2-7,TRBV28,NA,NA,TGTGCCAGCAGTGCCTCCTTTTCCTACGAGCAGTACTTC,CASSASFSYEQYF
TRBJ1-1,TRBV5-1,NA,NA,TGCGCCAGCAGCTTGGAGCACACTGAAGCTTTCTTT,CASSLEHTEAFF
TRBJ2-7,TRBV5-1,NA,once,TGCGCCAGCAGCCCGGACAAAAACGAGCAGTACTTC,CASSPDKNEQYF
TRBJ2-2,TRBV16,NA,NA,TGTGCCAGCAGCCAATCGGGCAGCGTCACCGGGGAGCTGTTTTTT,CASSQSGSVTGELFF
TRBJ2-5,TRBV6-5,TRBD1,NA,TGTGCCAGCAGCCGAACGGGACAGGGAGGAGAGACCCAGTACTTC,CASSRTGQGGETQYF
TRBJ1-6,TRBV5-1,TRBD1,NA,TGCGCCAGCAGCTACCGACAGGGACCAGATTCACCCCTCCACTTT,CASSYRQGPDSPLHF
TRBJ1-4,TRBV9,NA,NA,TGTGCCAGCAGCCCAGGCCTCTCAACTAATGAAAAACTGTTTTTT,CASSPGLSTNEKLFF
TRBJ1-1,TRBV6-1,NA,NA,TGTGCCAGCAGTGAAGCGGTAGGGCAGGGCAAAGCTTTCTTT,CASSEAVGQGKAFF
TRBJ1-2,TRBV30,NA,NA,TGTGCCTGGAGCGTGGGGATAAATGGCTACACCTTC,CAWSVGINGYTF
TRBJ2-3,TRBV11-2,TRBD2,once,TGTGCCAGCAGCTTAGAGACTAGCGGGGCGGTTACGCAGTATTTT,CASSLETSGAVTQYF
TRBJ2-7,TRBV6-5,NA,NA,TGTGCCAGCAGTTCGGCTGTCTACGAGCAGTACTTC,CASSSAVYEQYF
TRBJ2-6,TRBV7-2,NA,NA,TGTGCCAGCGCCCAGGGCGCCTACTCTGGGGCCAACGTCCTGACTTTC,CASAQGAYSGANVLTF
TRBJ1-2,TRBV5-4,NA,NA,TGTGCCAGCAGCCCGGGACCAGGAGGGGAGATTTATGGCTACACCTTC,CASSPGPGGEIYGYTF
TRBJ2-7,TRBV7-7,NA,NA,TGTGCTAGCAGCTTAGGGGCGGGATACTACGAGCAGTACTTC,CASSLGAGYYEQYF
TRBJ1-6,TRBV7-6,NA,NA,TGTGCCAGCAGCCTTGGAAGGATTAGGTCCTATAATTCACCCCTCCACTTT,CASSLGRIRSYNSPLHF
TRBJ1-1,TRBV4-3,NA,NA,TGCGCCAGCAGCCAAGGGGGGCAGGGAGGAACTGAAGCTTTCTTT,CASSQGGQGGTEAFF
TRBJ1-2,TRBV30,NA,NA,TGTGCCTGGAGGGATAACCGGGTCCTAGCCAATGGCTACACCTTC,CAWRDNRVLANGYTF
TRBJ2-7,TRBV18,TRBD2,NA,TGTGCCAGCTCACCGAGAACGACTAGCGGAGGAAACTACGAGCAGTACTTC,CASSPRTTSGGNYEQYF
TRBJ2-6,TRBV30,NA,NA,TGTGCCTGGAGTGTAGGGGGGGCCTACTCTGGGGCCAACGTCCTGACTTTC,CAWSVGGAYSGANVLTF
TRBJ2-2,TRBV2,TRBD2,few,TGTGCCAGCAGAAAACTAGCGGTCGACGAGAACACCGGGGAGCTGTTTTTT,CASRKLAVDENTGELFF
TRBJ2-1,TRBV23-1,TRBD2,few,TGCCCTCAGGCGGGGGACTACAATGAGCAGTTCTTC,CPQAGDYNEQFF